Below are 29 T cell receptor beta chains sequenced from a single sample in a study of graft-versus-host responses after intestinal transplantation. The protocol was immunoSEQ multiplex PCR, while the TCRdb copy is restricted to in-frame clones and leaves out a portion. The repertoire holds about 99,000 clones, with 93% as singletons. These receptors lack a known antigen. Sample: unstimulated CD8+ T cells sorted from spleen or lymph node cells, taken before intestinal transplant. These receptors were obtained from a human donor who received an intestinal transplant.

The CDR3 loop reads CASSRAGGTEAFF. The CDR3 DNA reads TGTGCCAGCAGCAGGGCAGGTGGTACTGAAGCTTTCTTT. The rearrangement joins TRBV7-8 to TRBJ1-1; no clear D. Per germline, CDR1 SGHVS and CDR2 FQNEAQ. CDR3 size: 13 residues. V gave up 5 bases and J gave up 5 bases, with 12 bases separating them.

CDR3 bases: TGTGCCAGCACCTCAGGGTCCTACGAGCAGTACTTC. Protein product: CASTSGSYEQYF. The chain recombines TRBV11-2 with TRBJ2-7; tentative D call: TRBD1 (5 bases). The germline V gene has CDR1 SGHAT and CDR2 FQNNGV. The CDR3 contains 12 residues. Trimming shortened V by 7 bases and J by 1 base, and 8 bases separated the two germline ends.

The gene calls are TRBV6-5 and TRBJ2-7, with a possible D match to TRBD2 (7 bases). This CDR3 region has 15 residues. Trimming took 6 bases from V and 3 from J, leaving 18 bases between them. Per germline, CDR1 MNHEY and CDR2 SVGAGI. The CDR3 is CASRGAGGQIYEQYF. CDR3 coding DNA: TGTGCCAGCAGAGGGGCCGGGGGGCAAATCTACGAGCAGTACTTC.

Remarks on this clone: One end of the junction does not line up with germline, which may come from a read error. The gene calls are TRBV29-1 and TRBJ1-4, with 7 bases fitting TRBD1. The CDR3 spans 16 residues. CDR1 and CDR2 from the germline V gene are SQVTM and ANQGSEA. CDR3 bases: TGCAGGGTTGGGGGACAGTCGAGGGGGGGGAATGAAAAACTGTTTTTT. Its protein product is CRVGGQSRGGNEKLFF.

The chain is built from TRBV5-1 and TRBJ2-5, with 9 bases that match TRBD1. Germline-derived CDR1 and CDR2 are SGHRS and YFSETQ. This CDR3 is 14 amino acids long. V shed 4 bases, J shed 4 bases, and the junction held 5 bases outside the gene matches. CDR3 in DNA: TGCGCCAGCAGCGACAGGGGGGTTCGAGAGACCCAGTACTTC. It specifies CASSDRGVRETQYF.

Only one count was recorded for this clone. The chain recombines TRBV9 with TRBJ2-7; TRBD1 matches at 11 bases. The junction had 2 bases not matched to a gene; V was cut back by 3 bases and J by 3 bases. Germline V gene data show CDR1 as SGDLS and CDR2 as YYNGEE. The CDR3 consists of 14 residues. The CDR3 coding sequence is TGTGCCAGCAGCGGGGGACAGGGGGACTACGAGCAGTACTTC. Translation gives CASSGGQGDYEQYF.

The rearrangement links TRBV4-1 to TRBJ2-1; 10 bases are a match to TRBD2. The CDR3 extends over 20 amino acids. Per germline, CDR1 MGHRA and CDR2 YSYEKL. The V gene end was trimmed by 4 bases and the J gene end by 0 bases; junction bases not matched to a gene: 15. For the CDR3, the DNA is TGCGCCAGCAGCCCGTTTGGAGCGGGGGGGGTAGAAAGCTCCTACAATGAGCAGTTCTTC. Translation gives CASSPFGAGGVESSYNEQFF.

The count of this clone is one. The V and J genes are TRBV27 and TRBJ1-5; D gene ambiguous. V gave up 4 bases and J gave up 4 bases, with 8 bases separating them. CDR3 size: 13 residues. Looked up from germline, CDR1 is MNHEY and CDR2 is SMNVEV (reference sequence). CDR3 coding DNA: TGTGCCAGCAGTTATGGAGCGAATCAGCCCCAGCATTTT. Translated, it gives CASSYGANQPQHF.

The V call is TRBV15, the J call TRBJ2-5; 10 bases align to TRBD2. Trimming at V came to 3 bases and at J to 3 bases, leaving 4 bases not matched to a gene. The length of the CDR3 is 15 residues. Germline lookup yields CDR1 LNHNV and CDR2 YYDKDF (reference sequence). The CDR3 DNA sequence: TGTGCCACCAGCAGGGGCCTAGCGGGGGAAGAGACCCAGTACTTC. It encodes CATSRGLAGEETQYF. The full variable domain, completed using reference TRBV15 and TRBJ2-5, is DAMVIQNPRYQVTQFGKPVTLSCSQTLNHNVMYWYQQKSSQAPKLLFHYYDKDFNNEADTPDNFQSRRPNTSFCFLDIRSPGLGDTAMYLCATSRGLAGEETQYFGPGTRLLVL.

The V gene is TRBV18, the J gene TRBJ1-6; a weak D match, TRBD1 (6 bases). The germline V gene encodes CDR1 KGHSH and CDR2 LQKENI. This CDR3 has 13 amino acids. The V gene lost 3 bases and the J gene lost 16 bases, with 16 bases spanning the gap. The CDR3 nucleotides are TGTGCCAGCTCACCCCCGGACAGCTTAATACTCCACTTT. Its protein product is CASSPPDSLILHF.

In its sample, this clone was seen a few times. This chain connects TRBV19 to TRBJ1-1; no clear D. The length of the CDR3 is 11 residues. Deletions cut 7 bases from V and 4 bases from J, with 7 bases between. Germline loops: CDR1 LNHDA, CDR2 SQIVND (reference sequence). For the CDR3, the DNA is TGTGCCAGTATCCGGGGCACTGAAGCTTTCTTT. Translating it yields CASIRGTEAFF.

This sequence joins TRBV9 and TRBJ2-3; 9 bases match TRBD2. The CDR3 is 15 amino acids. The germline CDR1 and CDR2 sequences are SGDLS and YYNGEE. J gave up 0 bases and V 4 bases, and 3 bases lay outside the gene matches. CDR3 coding DNA: TGTGCCAGCAGCATAGCGGGGGCCAGCACAGATACGCAGTATTTT. Translation gives CASSIAGASTDTQYF.

V usage is TRBV2 and J usage is TRBJ1-1; D is possibly TRBD1 (5 bases). V lost 2 bases and J 5 bases, leaving 18 bases between the germline ends. The CDR3 is made up of 16 amino acids. Germline-derived CDR1 and CDR2 are SNHLY and FYNNEI. The CDR3 DNA sequence: TGTGCCAGCAGTGAAAGGCAGGGACGAGGTGGGACTGAAGCTTTCTTT. Protein product: CASSERQGRGGTEAFF.

The chain carries TRBV27 and TRBJ2-7, with TRBD1 as a possible D gene (6 bases). Trimming left V 6 bases short and J 7 bases short, with 31 bases between. CDR3 size: 18 residues. The germline gives CDR1 MNHEY, CDR2 SMNVEV (reference sequence). The CDR3 is CASRGGGANPIPLGEQYF. The DNA for the CDR3 is TGTGCCAGCAGGGGTGGGGGCGCGAACCCCATCCCCCTAGGAGAGCAGTACTTC.

This chain connects TRBV10-3 to TRBJ2-5, with 14 nucleotides matching TRBD2. V shed 6 bases and J 3 bases; nucleotides not matched to a gene: 15. Per the germline V gene, CDR1 is ENHRY and CDR2 is SYGVKD. This CDR3 is 19 amino acids long. CDR3 residues: CAISDLPGTSGGEEETQYF. The CDR3 DNA reads as TGTGCCATCAGCGACCTACCCGGGACTAGCGGGGGAGAGGAAGAGACCCAGTACTTC.

Here the CDR3 reads CASLQAGSSGSYYGYTF. DNA of the CDR3: TGTGCCAGCCTACAGGCAGGGTCATCGGGTAGCTACTATGGCTACACCTTC. The chain is built from TRBV2 and TRBJ1-2, with D possibly TRBD1 on 5 matching bases. The V and J ends lost 8 bases and 3 bases respectively, with 25 bases between them. The CDR3 extends over 17 amino acids. CDR1 and CDR2 from the germline V gene are SNHLY and FYNNEI.

The chain links TRBV7-6 to TRBJ2-5, with TRBD1 matching over 8 bases. With 7 bases clipped from V and 2 bases from J, the junction kept 18 bases outside the gene matches. The CDR3 is 18 residues long. Germline V gene sequence: CDR1 SGHVS, CDR2 FNYEAQ. CDR3 DNA sequence: TGTGCCAGCAACAGGGGGGCTGAGGGGTCTACATCTCAAGAGACCCAGTACTTC. Amino acids: CASNRGAEGSTSQETQYF.

The count of this clone is one. This rearrangement joins TRBV5-1 to TRBJ1-6; no clear D gene. The germline V gene has CDR1 SGHRS and CDR2 YFSETQ. This CDR3 contains 16 residues. Trimming removed 0 bases at V and 0 bases at J, with 7 bases between. The CDR3 DNA sequence: TGCGCCAGCAGCTTGGTAGCTAGCTCCTATAATTCACCCCTCCACTTT. This sequence encodes CASSLVASSYNSPLHF. The full variable domain, its missing parts supplied by reference TRBV5-1 and TRBJ1-6, is KAGVTQTPRYLIKTRGQQVTLSCSPISGHRSVSWYQQTPGQGLQFLFEYFSETQRNKGNFPGRFSGRQFSNSRSEMNVSTLELGDSALYLCASSLVASSYNSPLHFGNGTRLTVT.

This clone appeared a single time. This chain's CDR3 is CASKKNTGELFF. For the CDR3, the DNA is TGTGCCAGCAAAAAGAACACCGGGGAGCTGTTTTTT. The chain links TRBV6-5 to TRBJ2-2; D gene unclear. The CDR3 has 12 amino acids. Germline CDR1 is MNHEY and CDR2 is SVGAGI. V was trimmed by 7 bases and J by 1 base, leaving 4 bases between them.

The chain employs TRBV9 and TRBJ2-1, with 7 bases matching TRBD2. V shed 4 bases and J 10 bases; nucleotides not matched to a gene: 8. This CDR3 comprises 13 residues. Germline V lookup: CDR1 SGDLS, CDR2 YYNGEE. The CDR3 spells CASSKTGEGEQFF. DNA of the CDR3: TGTGCCAGCAGCAAAACGGGGGAGGGAGAGCAGTTCTTC.

The chain's CDR3 is CASSPPFDREATYEQYF. Written as DNA, the CDR3 is TGTGCCAGCTCACCCCCCTTCGACAGGGAGGCAACCTACGAGCAGTACTTC. This chain joins TRBV18 and TRBJ2-7, with D perhaps TRBD1 (7 bases). Germline V gene data show CDR1 as KGHSH and CDR2 as LQKENI. The V end lost 3 bases, the J end lost 2 bases, and 20 bases lay between the germline ends. The CDR3 is 17 residues long.

Only one count was recorded for this clone. This chain joins TRBV6-1 and TRBJ2-7; D not resolved. Germline loops: CDR1 MNHNS, CDR2 SASEGT. The ends were cut back, 7 bases at V and 0 bases at J, with 7 bases in the middle. This CDR3 contains 12 residues. The CDR3 DNA reads TGTGCCAGCACCTCAAGCTCCTACGAGCAGTACTTC. Its translation is CASTSSSYEQYF.

This clone appeared a few times. The V and J genes are TRBV19 and TRBJ2-7; D is perhaps TRBD1 (6 bases). V shed 1 base and J shed 4 bases, with 11 bases lying between them. The CDR3 has 14 residues. CDR1 is LNHDA, CDR2 SQIVND, per germline (reference sequence). CDR3 in DNA: TGTGCCAGTAGTATAGGGGACATAAATTACGAGCAGTACTTC. The encoded protein is CASSIGDINYEQYF.

This clone was counted a single time. V and J are TRBV16 and TRBJ1-2; possible D gene TRBD1, 6 bases. The germline V gene encodes CDR1 KGHSY and CDR2 FQNENV. Deletions cut 7 bases from V and 0 bases from J, with 12 bases between. This CDR3 comprises 14 residues. Here the CDR3 reads CASTWDKTNYGYTF. Written as DNA, the CDR3 is TGTGCCAGCACCTGGGACAAGACTAACTATGGCTACACCTTC.

The rearrangement links TRBV14 to TRBJ2-7, with D perhaps TRBD1 or TRBD2 (5 bases each). Trimming removed 1 base at V and 4 bases at J, with 14 bases between. The CDR3 has 15 residues. Per the germline V gene, CDR1 is SGHDN and CDR2 is FVKESK. CDR3 region: CASSQVRGERYEQYF. The CDR3 DNA reads TGTGCCAGCAGCCAAGTCCGAGGGGAACGGTACGAGCAGTACTTC.

The genes are TRBV2 and TRBJ2-3; D possibly uses TRBD1 or TRBD2 (5 bases each). The CDR3 is 17 residues long. Germline V gene data show CDR1 as SNHLY and CDR2 as FYNNEI. The V gene lost 6 bases and the J gene lost 1 base, with 20 bases spanning the gap. The DNA for the CDR3 is TGTGCCAGCAGGGGGCTCGAGGGAATCCGGCGCACAGATACGCAGTATTTT. This sequence encodes CASRGLEGIRRTDTQYF.

This chain links TRBV5-4 with TRBJ2-3; D gene uncertain. The CDR3 runs 15 residues. Trimming stripped 0 bases from V and 2 bases from J, with 10 bases between. Per the germline V gene, CDR1 is SGHNT and CDR2 is YYREEE (reference sequence). The CDR3 DNA sequence: TGTGCCAGCAGCTTGGGCTCTCAGTCCACAGATACGCAGTATTTT. It encodes CASSLGSQSTDTQYF.

In nucleotides, the CDR3 is TGCGCCCCCAAGGTCGGGGTGGGGGATCCAGATACGCAGTATTTT. This encodes CAPKVGVGDPDTQYF. J is TRBJ2-3 and V is TRBV5-1; the D gene could be TRBD1 or TRBD2 (5 bases each). This CDR3 region has 15 residues. Germline lookup yields CDR1 SGHRS and CDR2 YFSETQ. The V end was cut by 10 bases, the J end by 4 bases, with 22 bases between.

The chain couples TRBV9 to TRBJ2-5, with D perhaps matching TRBD1 (5 bases). The DNA end is a closer match to TRBJ2-7, so the J assignment may be wrong. CDR1 is SGDLS and CDR2 is YYNGEE in the germline V gene. The CDR3 runs 15 residues. The CDR3 DNA is TGTGCCAGCAGTGTTGGGTCCGACAGATCCTACGAGCAGTACTTC. Amino acids: CASSVGSDRSYEQYF.